One sample yielded the 30 T cell receptor beta chains listed below, sequenced in a study of blood T cell repertoires in COVID-19 (dated by TCRdb to 2020 to 2021). The library relied on the immunoSEQ multiplex PCR assay. TCRdb provides this immuneACCESS table in a form limited to in-frame rearrangements. Some clones are lacking; in checked studies, under half of them reflect an unresolved V gene, and why the rest are absent is not known. This sample holds 200,000 to 300,000 clones; about 81% were observed only once. Around an eighth of the sample belongs to the ten largest clones. What was sequenced was peripheral blood. The receptors were gathered from a woman between 55 and 75 years old with active or convalescent COVID-19.

J is TRBJ2-7 and V is TRBV11-2; D call uncertain. Germline V gives CDR1 SGHAT, CDR2 FQNNGV. CDR3 length equals 15 residues. The V and J ends lost 0 bases and 2 bases respectively, with 11 bases between them. CDR3 amino acids: CASSLDPLGPYEQYF. The CDR3 region has the DNA TGTGCCAGCAGCTTAGATCCCCTGGGCCCCTACGAGCAGTACTTC.

The V call is TRBV7-3, the J call TRBJ2-3; 8 bases map to TRBD2. V lost 0 bases and J lost 8; bases outside the gene matches: 10. CDR1 and CDR2 from the germline V gene are SGHTA and FQGTGA. This CDR3 has 16 amino acids. CDR3 residues: CASSLTSGGAEGTQYF. CDR3 DNA sequence: TGTGCCAGCAGCTTAACAAGCGGGGGCGCGGAGGGTACGCAGTATTTT.

This chain connects TRBV6-2 or TRBV6-3 to TRBJ1-3; D remains unclear. Trimming took 3 bases from V and 15 from J, leaving 15 bases between them. Germline V gene data show CDR1 as MNHEY and CDR2 as SVGEGT. The CDR3 totals 12 residues. The CDR3 bases are TGTGCCAGCAGTTATAGGATCGGAGTTGAATATTTT. Protein product: CASSYRIGVEYF.

The rearrangement joins TRBV29-1 to TRBJ1-2; TRBD1 matches 9 bases. From germline, CDR1 is SQVTM and CDR2 ANQGSEA. The V segment lost 7 bases and the J segment 4 bases; nucleotides outside the gene matches: 4. The CDR3 contains 12 residues. This chain's CDR3 is CSAGQGTYGYTF. As DNA, the CDR3 is TGCAGCGCTGGACAGGGGACCTATGGCTACACCTTC.

The rearrangement uses TRBV9 and TRBJ2-7, with D hard to call. The CDR3 extends over 11 amino acids. The ends were cut back, 2 bases at V and 4 bases at J, with 4 bases in the middle. Germline values: CDR1 SGDLS, CDR2 YYNGEE. Here the CDR3 reads CASSVEYEQYF. DNA of the CDR3: TGTGCCAGCAGCGTGGAGTACGAGCAGTACTTC. The full variable domain, with the rest looked up from reference TRBV9 and TRBJ2-7, is DSGVTQTPKHLITATGQRVTLRCSPRSGDLSVYWYQQSLDQGLQFLIQYYNGEERAKGNILERFSAQQFPDLHSELNLSSLELGDSALYFCASSVEYEQYFGPGTRLTVT.

This chain connects TRBV13 to TRBJ2-1; D is perhaps TRBD2 (5 bases). Germline V CDR1 and CDR2: PRHDT, FYEKMQ (reference sequence). The CDR3 extends over 14 amino acids. Between the trimmed V and J ends, which lost 8 bases and 0 bases, there was a span of 11 bases. CDR3 region: CASGGRSSYNEQFF. CDR3 sequence (DNA): TGTGCCAGCGGAGGACGGAGCTCCTACAATGAGCAGTTCTTC.

This sequence joins TRBV28 and TRBJ1-2; D uncertain. Germline-derived CDR1 and CDR2 are MDHEN and SYDVKM. V dropped 5 bases and J dropped 4 bases, with 8 bases sitting between them. The CDR3 spans 12 residues. The CDR3 sequence: CASSAGLYGYTF. The CDR3 coding sequence is TGTGCCAGCAGTGCTGGACTCTATGGCTACACCTTC.

V and J are TRBV7-8 and TRBJ2-1; maybe TRBD2 (5 bases). V was clipped by 5 bases and J by 9 bases, with 14 bases between them. The CDR3 length is 13 residues. Germline CDR1 SGHVS, CDR2 FQNEAQ. Here the CDR3 reads CASSGRGNTEQFF. Here the CDR3 DNA reads TGTGCCAGCAGCGGTCGAGGGAACACTGAGCAGTTCTTC.

This chain links TRBV10-2 with TRBJ1-3; D gene unclear. This CDR3 is built from 10 residues. Germline V gene sequence: CDR1 WSHSY, CDR2 SAAADI. Trimming stripped 7 bases from V and 4 bases from J, with 2 bases between. DNA of the CDR3: TGCGCCAGCACAGGAAACACCATATATTTT. Amino acid sequence: CASTGNTIYF.

The genes are TRBV10-1 and TRBJ2-3; 7 bases fit TRBD2. This CDR3 has 17 amino acids. V lost 8 bases to trimming and J lost 0 bases; unmatched junction nucleotides: 14. Germline CDR1 reads WNHNN; CDR2 reads SYGVQD (reference sequence). The CDR3 DNA follows: TGCGCCAGCGAAGAAAGACAAGCGGGGAATAGCACAGATACGCAGTATTTT. Its protein is CASEERQAGNSTDTQYF.

This clone was detected only once. As DNA, the CDR3 is TGCAGCGTCGGTAGCGGGGGGGCGGCAGATACGCAGTATTTT. Its translation: CSVGSGGAADTQYF. The chain has TRBV29-1 and TRBJ2-3, with 11 nucleotides matching TRBD2. The CDR3 has 14 residues. V dropped 6 bases and J dropped 4; count of bases not matched to a gene: 6. CDR1 is SQVTM and CDR2 is ANQGSEA in the germline V gene.

This chain joins TRBV19 and TRBJ2-5; 16 bases agree with TRBD2. V was pared by 8 bases and J by 4 bases, with 7 bases of the junction left unmatched. Germline V gene sequence: CDR1 LNHDA, CDR2 SQIVND (reference sequence). This CDR3 contains 16 residues. CDR3 sequence (DNA): TGTGCCAGTGGGACTAGCGGGGGGGCTTTCAGAGAGACCCAGTACTTC. Amino acids: CASGTSGGAFRETQYF.

The rearrangement uses TRBV3-1 (or the pseudogene TRBV3-2) and TRBJ2-1; 7 nucleotides match TRBD2. CDR3 length: 15 amino acids. V lost 0 bases to trimming and J lost 9 bases; unmatched junction nucleotides: 8. CDR1 and CDR2 from the germline V gene are LGHDT and YNNKEL (reference sequence). The chain's CDR3 is CASSQDPGLFTEQFF. CDR3 sequence (DNA): TGTGCCAGCAGCCAAGATCCGGGACTATTTACTGAGCAGTTCTTC.

The chain uses TRBV6-7 and TRBJ1-1, with 7 nucleotides matching TRBD1. TRBV6-7 is an ORF, with its function uncertain. CDR3 length equals 17 residues. J was trimmed by 3 bases and V by 2 bases; bases with no gene match: 12. This chain's CDR3 is CASSYTDRVRRYTEAFF. CDR3 nucleotide sequence: TGTGCCAGCAGTTACACAGACAGGGTTAGACGGTACACTGAAGCTTTCTTT.

The chain employs TRBV19 and TRBJ2-7; 8 positions agree with TRBD1. Per the germline V gene, CDR1 is LNHDA and CDR2 is SQIVND (reference sequence). The CDR3 is 15 residues long. Unmatched junction bases numbered 9, after V lost 6 bases and J lost 2 bases. The CDR3 protein is CASSPGTGHTYEQYF. CDR3 DNA sequence: TGTGCCAGTAGCCCCGGGACAGGACATACCTACGAGCAGTACTTC.

V is TRBV7-2 and J is TRBJ1-1; tentative D call: TRBD1 (5 bases). This CDR3 has 15 amino acids. Trimming took off 8 bases at V and 2 bases at J, with 18 bases between the two ends. Germline values: CDR1 SGHTA, CDR2 FQGNSA. The CDR3 DNA is TGTGCCAGCGCCGCGTCAGGGACTCACAACACTGAAGCTTTCTTT. Translation gives CASAASGTHNTEAFF.

There are many counts of this clone. The chain joins TRBV9 to TRBJ1-6, with a weak D call TRBD1 (5 bases). In germline, CDR1 is SGDLS, CDR2 YYNGEE. V was cut by 8 bases and J by 9 bases, with 9 bases left in between. This CDR3 spans 11 amino acids. The CDR3 is CARQARSPLHF. The CDR3 DNA is TGTGCCAGACAGGCCCGTTCACCCCTCCACTTT.

The sample holds a few counts of this clone. The CDR3 sequence: CASSPRDRGEQYF. For the CDR3, the DNA is TGTGCCAGCAGCCCCCGCGACAGGGGTGAGCAGTACTTC. The chain joins TRBV7-8 to TRBJ2-7; 8 nucleotides align to TRBD1. CDR3 length: 13 amino acids. V shed 5 bases and J 7 bases; nucleotides not matched to a gene: 7. Germline CDR1 reads SGHVS; CDR2 reads FQNEAQ.

A few counts support this clone. The gene calls are TRBV28 and TRBJ1-1; D is possibly TRBD1 (6 bases). CDR3 length: 15 residues. Germline values: CDR1 MDHEN, CDR2 SYDVKM. Trimming shortened V by 1 base and J by 1 base, and 10 bases separated the two germline ends. As DNA, the CDR3 is TGTGCCAGCAGTTTATTAGGACAGTCGAACACTGAAGCTTTCTTT. It encodes CASSLLGQSNTEAFF. The full variable domain, with the rest looked up from reference TRBV28 and TRBJ1-1, is DVKVTQSSRYLVKRTGEKVFLECVQDMDHENMFWYRQDPGLGLRLIYFSYDVKMKEKGDIPEGYSVSREKKERFSLILESASTNQTSMYLCASSLLGQSNTEAFFGQGTRLTVV.

The chain uses TRBV7-2 and TRBJ1-2; possibly TRBD1 for D (6 bases). Per the germline V gene, CDR1 is SGHTA and CDR2 is FQGNSA. Trimming cost V 5 bases and J 4 bases, with 14 bases left between them. The length of the CDR3 is 14 residues. CDR3 sequence reads: CASSPPTGIYGYTF. For the CDR3, the DNA is TGTGCCAGCAGCCCCCCGACAGGCATCTATGGCTACACCTTC.

This chain links TRBV5-1 with TRBJ2-2, with 8 bases aligning to TRBD2. The CDR3 is 17 residues long. Germline V gene data show CDR1 as SGHRS and CDR2 as YFSETQ. Unmatched junction bases numbered 10, after V lost 2 bases and J lost 4 bases. In DNA form, the CDR3 reads TGCGCCAGCAGCTTTTCCAGCGGGGGATTAACCACCGGGGAGCTGTTTTTT. Its protein product is CASSFSSGGLTTGELFF.

The rearrangement links TRBV10-3 to TRBJ2-7; the match to TRBD2 covers 7 bases. Germline assignment: CDR1 ENHRY and CDR2 SYGVKD. There are 14 residues in the CDR3. Trimming removed 5 bases from V and 4 bases from J; junction bases left unmatched: 8. The CDR3 spells CAISIKRGGYEQYF. Here the CDR3 DNA reads TGTGCCATCAGTATCAAGCGGGGAGGATACGAGCAGTACTTC.

The rearrangement uses TRBV7-3 and TRBJ2-3, with 9 positions matching TRBD2. The CDR3 is made up of 15 amino acids. Germline values: CDR1 SGHTA, CDR2 FQGTGA. J lost 1 base, V lost 5 bases, and 4 bases had no gene match. The CDR3 bases are TGTGCCAGCAGCCGTGCTAGCGGGGGCACAGATACGCAGTATTTT. It translates to CASSRASGGTDTQYF.

The genes are TRBV10-3 and TRBJ1-1; no firm D call. The germline V gene has CDR1 ENHRY and CDR2 SYGVKD. The CDR3 length is 11 residues. V lost 8 bases to trimming and J lost 7 bases, with 11 bases between them. The CDR3 here is CAIGAYFEAFF. The CDR3 DNA sequence: TGTGCCATCGGAGCCTACTTTGAAGCTTTCTTT.

The V and J genes are TRBV29-1 and TRBJ2-7; 7 positions agree with TRBD1. With V trimmed by 0 bases and J by 2 bases, 1 base remained unmatched. The CDR3 spans 13 residues. Looked up from germline, CDR1 is SQVTM and CDR2 is ANQGSEA. The CDR3 protein is CSVEEQGTYEQYF. DNA of the CDR3: TGCAGCGTTGAAGAACAGGGGACCTACGAGCAGTACTTC.

The genes are TRBV5-8 and TRBJ1-2, with 7 bases aligning to TRBD1. Germline trimming cut 5 bases from V and 3 bases from J; bases unmatched to any gene: 10. The CDR3 length is 15 residues. The germline V gene encodes CDR1 SGHTS and CDR2 YDEGEE. The DNA for the CDR3 is TGTGCCAGCAGTTCCCCCCGACAGGGTGACTATGGCTACACCTTC. Translation gives CASSSPRQGDYGYTF. Looking up the rest from reference TRBV5-8 and TRBJ1-2 gives the full variable domain: EAGVTQSPTHLIKTRGQQATLRCSPISGHTSVYWYQQALGLGLQFLLWYDEGEERNRGNFPPRFSGRQFPNYSSELNVNALELEDSALYLCASSSPRQGDYGYTFGSGTRLTVV.

The rearrangement uses TRBV19 and TRBJ2-3, with D uncertain. Germline V CDR1 and CDR2: LNHDA, SQIVND (reference sequence). This CDR3 contains 16 residues. V lost 2 bases to trimming and J lost 2 bases, with 14 bases between them. DNA of the CDR3: TGTGCCAGTAGTATAAGAGGCCAGAGCTTCACAGATACGCAGTATTTT. It codes for CASSIRGQSFTDTQYF.

V gene TRBV18 combines with J gene TRBJ1-5; maybe TRBD1 (6 bases). V was clipped by 4 bases and J by 5 bases, with 12 bases between them. The CDR3 is 14 residues long. The germline V gene has CDR1 KGHSH and CDR2 LQKENI. Written as DNA, the CDR3 is TGTGCCAGCTCACTAGGGCAGGGGTATCAGCCCCAGCATTTT. It yields the protein CASSLGQGYQPQHF.

The chain is built from TRBV30 and TRBJ2-1, with D possibly being TRBD2 (7 bases). This CDR3 spans 13 amino acids. The V end lost 3 bases, the J end lost 9 bases, and 15 bases lay between the germline ends. Germline CDR1 GTSNPN, CDR2 SVGIG (reference sequence). Written as DNA, the CDR3 is TGTGCCTGGAGCTGGGGGGGCGTAGGTGAGCAGTTCTTC. It specifies CAWSWGGVGEQFF.

The genes are TRBV7-2 and TRBJ2-5; TRBD2 matches at 13 bases. Germline V gene sequence: CDR1 SGHTA, CDR2 FQGNSA. Unmatched junction bases numbered 4, after V lost 5 bases and J lost 4 bases. This CDR3 is built from 15 residues. CDR3 DNA: TGTGCCAGCAGCACTCGGACTAGCGGGGGAGAGACCCAGTACTTC. As protein: CASSTRTSGGETQYF.